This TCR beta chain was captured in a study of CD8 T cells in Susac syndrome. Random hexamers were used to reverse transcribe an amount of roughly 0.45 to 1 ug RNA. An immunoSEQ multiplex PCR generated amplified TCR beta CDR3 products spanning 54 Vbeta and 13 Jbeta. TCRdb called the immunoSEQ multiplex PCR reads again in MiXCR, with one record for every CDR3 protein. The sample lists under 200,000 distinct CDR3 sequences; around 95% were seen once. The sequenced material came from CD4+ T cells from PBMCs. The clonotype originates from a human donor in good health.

The CDR3 coding sequence is TGTGCCAGCAGCGACCCGTCGACAGAGCAGTTCTTC. Translated, it gives CASSDPSTEQFF. The chain couples TRBV9 to TRBJ2-1; D not resolved. CDR3 size: 12 residues. V dropped 3 bases and J dropped 10 bases, with 11 bases sitting between them. Germline loops: CDR1 SGDLS, CDR2 YYNGEE.